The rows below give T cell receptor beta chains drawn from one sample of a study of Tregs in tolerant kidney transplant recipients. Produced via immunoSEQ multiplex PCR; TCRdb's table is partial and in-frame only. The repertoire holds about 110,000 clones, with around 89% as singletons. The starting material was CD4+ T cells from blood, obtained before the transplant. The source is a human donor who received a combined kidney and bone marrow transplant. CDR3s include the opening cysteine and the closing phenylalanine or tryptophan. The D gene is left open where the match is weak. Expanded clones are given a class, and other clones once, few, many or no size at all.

CASRFGGSDGNTIYF	TGCGCCAGCCGCTTCGGGGGAAGTGATGGAAACACCATATATTTT	-	TRBJ1-3	TRBV5-1	-
CASSPPTTDTQYF	TGTGCCAGCAGCCCGCCCACTACAGATACGCAGTATTTT	-	TRBJ2-3	TRBV5-4	-
CASSPVGGSEKLFF	TGTGCCAGCAGCCCCGTAGGGGGCAGTGAAAAACTGTTTTTT	TRBD1	TRBJ1-4	TRBV7-2	-
CASRLTGTGELFF	TGTGCCAGCAGACTCACGGGGACCGGGGAGCTGTTTTTT	-	TRBJ2-2	TRBV27	once
CSVGLGQGENYGYTF	TGCAGCGTAGGTTTGGGTCAGGGGGAGAACTATGGCTACACCTTC	TRBD1	TRBJ1-2	TRBV29-1	-
CASSTGGPYNEKLFF	TGTGCCAGCAGCACTGGGGGCCCATATAATGAAAAACTGTTTTTT	-	TRBJ1-4	TRBV5-4	-
CAISEWAETQYF	TGTGCCATCAGTGAGTGGGCGGAGACCCAGTACTTC	-	TRBJ2-5	TRBV10-3	-
CSGLRDTKETQYF	TGCAGCGGCCTCCGGGACACGAAAGAGACCCAGTACTTC	-	TRBJ2-5	TRBV29-1	few
CASSGQGAKVNNEQFF	TGTGCCAGTAGTGGACAGGGGGCTAAGGTAAACAATGAGCAGTTCTTC	TRBD1	TRBJ2-1	TRBV19	-
CSVVVRGAEAFF	TGCAGCGTTGTAGTAAGGGGCGCTGAAGCTTTCTTT	-	TRBJ1-1	TRBV29-1	few
CASRGPTSAELFF	TGTGCCAGCAGGGGCCCGACCTCGGCGGAGCTGTTTTTT	-	TRBJ2-2	TRBV5-4	-
CASSEYGTRRLSDTQYF	TGCGCCAGCAGTGAGTACGGGACTAGAAGGTTATCAGATACGCAGTATTTT	TRBD2	TRBJ2-3	TRBV10-1	few
CASRRDRDQPQHF	TGTGCCAGCAGGAGAGACAGGGATCAGCCCCAGCATTTT	TRBD1	TRBJ1-5	TRBV6-6	-
CASSYYAGPRASPLHF	TGTGCCAGCAGTTACTATGCGGGACCCCGGGCTTCACCCCTCCACTTT	-	TRBJ1-6	TRBV6-5	-
CATSGYEKTQYF	TGTGCCACCTCAGGGTATGAGAAGACCCAGTACTTC	-	TRBJ2-5	TRBV28	-
CASSNQGGEQYF	TGTGCCAGCAGCAATCAGGGTGGCGAGCAGTACTTC	-	TRBJ2-7	TRBV11-3	once
CASPSGTSYGYTF	TGTGCCAGCCCGTCCGGGACTTCCTATGGCTACACCTTC	-	TRBJ1-2	TRBV16	-
CASSSSAGGGELFF	TGTGCCAGCAGTTCTAGCGCGGGAGGGGGGGAGCTGTTTTTT	TRBD2	TRBJ2-2	TRBV2	once
CASSLSLGGYNEQFF	TGTGCCAGCAGCTTATCGCTAGGGGGATACAATGAGCAGTTCTTC	-	TRBJ2-1	TRBV7-2	-
CASSKGVAGGADTQYF	TGTGCCAGCAGCAAGGGTGTGGCGGGAGGGGCAGATACGCAGTATTTT	TRBD2	TRBJ2-3	TRBV27	once
CASSPEDKLVKKLFF	TGTGCCAGCAGCCCCGAGGACAAGCTTGTGAAAAAACTGTTTTTT	-	TRBJ1-4	TRBV28	-
CASSPGGTVLNTEAFF	TGCGCCAGCAGCCCAGGGGGGACAGTCTTGAACACTGAAGCTTTCTTT	TRBD1	TRBJ1-1	TRBV5-1	-
CASTEEYGGLLNTEAFF	TGTGCCAGCACTGAAGAGTACGGGGGGCTACTGAACACTGAAGCTTTCTTT	-	TRBJ1-1	TRBV2	-
CASSGSLETQYF	TGTGCCAGCTCCGGGTCGCTGGAGACCCAGTACTTC	-	TRBJ2-5	TRBV2	-
CAWSVALLGTQYF	TGTGCCTGGAGTGTAGCTCTCCTCGGGACCCAGTACTTC	-	TRBJ2-5	TRBV30	-